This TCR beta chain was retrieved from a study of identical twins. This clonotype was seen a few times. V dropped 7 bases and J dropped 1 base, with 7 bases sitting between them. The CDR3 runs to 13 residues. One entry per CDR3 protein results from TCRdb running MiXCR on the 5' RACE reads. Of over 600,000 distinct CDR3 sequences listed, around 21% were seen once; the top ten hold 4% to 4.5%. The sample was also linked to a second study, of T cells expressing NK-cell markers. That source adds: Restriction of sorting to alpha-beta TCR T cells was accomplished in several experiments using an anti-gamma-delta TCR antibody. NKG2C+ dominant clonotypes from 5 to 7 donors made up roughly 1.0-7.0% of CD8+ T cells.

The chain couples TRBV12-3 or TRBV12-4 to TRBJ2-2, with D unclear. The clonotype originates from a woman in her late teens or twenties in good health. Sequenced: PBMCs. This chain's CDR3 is CASILQNTGELFF. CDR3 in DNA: TGTGCCAGCATTTTGCAGAACACCGGGGAGCTGTTTTTT.